This record looks at one TCR beta chain sequence and its context. Its antigen remains unidentified. These data are taken from a study of T cell responses to AZD1222 COVID-19 vaccine. The study, taken as a whole, reports: In the spike-specific TCR repertoire, nearly half reportedly target unmutated variant regions. Spike was spanned by vaccine-associated CD4 TCRs, with dominance at 160-218 and 743-854. Among those given AZD1222, only 5 to 7 were seropositive at baseline. The repertoires were collected only after the peak T cell response.

V was pared by 3 bases and J by 8 bases, with 7 bases between. The CDR3 covers 11 residues. Germline CDR1 and CDR2: SEHNR and FQNEAQ (reference sequence). The table came from immunoSEQ multiplex PCR; TCRdb's copy has only in-frame clones and leaves some out. The sample has about 130,000 clones, about nine tenths seen once; the top ten hold approximately 4%. The sequencing used peripheral blood, collected on day 0 of AZD1222 vaccination. The chain recombines TRBV7-9 with TRBJ1-1; D uncertain. This receptor was obtained from an adult in good health. The CDR3 here is CASSFAREAFF. The CDR3 DNA follows: TGTGCCAGCAGCTTCGCCAGGGAAGCTTTCTTT.